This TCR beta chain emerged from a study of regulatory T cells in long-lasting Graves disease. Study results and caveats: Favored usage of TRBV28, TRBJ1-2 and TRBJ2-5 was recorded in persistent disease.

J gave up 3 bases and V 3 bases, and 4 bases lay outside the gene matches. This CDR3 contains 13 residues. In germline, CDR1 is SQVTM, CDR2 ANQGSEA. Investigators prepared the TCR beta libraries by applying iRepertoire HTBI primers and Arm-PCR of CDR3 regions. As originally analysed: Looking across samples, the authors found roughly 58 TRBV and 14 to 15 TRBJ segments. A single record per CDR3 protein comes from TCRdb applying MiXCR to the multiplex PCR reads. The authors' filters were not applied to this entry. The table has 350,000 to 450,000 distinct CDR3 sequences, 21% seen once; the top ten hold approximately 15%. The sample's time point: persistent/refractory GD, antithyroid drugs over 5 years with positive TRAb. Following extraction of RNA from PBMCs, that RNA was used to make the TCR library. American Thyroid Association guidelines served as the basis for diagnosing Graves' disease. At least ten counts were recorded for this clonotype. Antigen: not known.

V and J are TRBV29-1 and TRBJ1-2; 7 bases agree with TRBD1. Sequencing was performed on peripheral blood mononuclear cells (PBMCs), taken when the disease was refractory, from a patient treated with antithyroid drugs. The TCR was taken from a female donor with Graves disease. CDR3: CSVEIGTDYGYTF. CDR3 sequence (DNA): TGCAGCGTTGAGATTGGGACAGACTATGGCTACACCTTC.